The TCR beta chain under discussion was sequenced for a study of Ad26.COV2.S vaccination and SARS-CoV-2 variants. A remark on this clone: No antigen is known for it.

Broader study findings: Measurements of TCR breadth and depth may have given underestimates of the total T cell responses.

With 2 bases removed from V and 10 bases from J, the gap between germline ends came to 14 bases. Germline V gives CDR1 KGHSH, CDR2 LQKENI. This CDR3 is built from 14 residues. Specified treatment: around 19 received Ad26.COV2.S at low or high dose, single or two shots; a few received placebo; per-sample allocation not given. The samples date from day 63 after the first vaccine or placebo injection. The sample came from a Boston adult aged 18-55 years. An Ad26 vector was used to express Wuhan-strain SARS-CoV-2 spike as the vaccine. Measured with immunoSEQ multiplex PCR; TCRdb has only the in-frame clones, and not every one. The sample lists 400,000 to 450,000 clones, 80% to 95% occurring once.

Sequencing was performed on peripheral blood, taken in a trial of Ad26.COV2.S vaccine versus placebo. The V gene is TRBV18, the J gene TRBJ1-4; D call uncertain. The TCR comes from a person between 18 and 65 years old who received the Ad26.COV2.S COVID-19 vaccine or a placebo. CDR3 sequence reads: CASSPMDSPGKLFF. In DNA, the CDR3 is TGTGCCAGCTCACCAATGGACTCGCCGGGAAAACTGTTTTTT.